The 17 T cell receptor beta chains below were found in one sample sequenced in a study of T cells in Graves' hyperthyroidism and ophthalmopathy. Amplification targeted TCR beta CDR3 regions from RNA transcripts. The HTBI primer set served for first-round RT-PCR of the TCR CDR3. From the multiplex PCR reads, TCRdb called clonotypes with MiXCR, one entry per CDR3 protein. The sample consists of fewer than 650,000 distinct CDR3 sequences, 14% of them appearing once. Sequencing used blood. Receptors originate from a woman younger than 30 with Graves' ophthalmopathy.

Many counts were recorded for this clonotype. The rearrangement links TRBV6-1 to TRBJ2-1, with 7 bases aligning to TRBD2. CDR1 is MNHNS, CDR2 SASEGT, per germline. CDR3 size: 15 residues. V was pared by 6 bases and J by 5 bases, with 10 bases of the junction left unmatched. DNA for the CDR3: TGTGCCAGCAGACCTAGCCGGGACTATAACAATGAGCAGTTCTTC. This encodes CASRPSRDYNNEQFF.

This clonotype was found a few times. V gene TRBV28 combines with J gene TRBJ1-1, with 8 bases matching TRBD1. The CDR3 loop spans 15 amino acids. Germline V gives CDR1 MDHEN, CDR2 SYDVKM. V shed 4 bases and J 1 base; nucleotides not matched to a gene: 5. Here the CDR3 reads CASSSSGQGNTEAFF. The CDR3 DNA is TGTGCCAGCAGTTCCTCCGGACAGGGGAACACTGAAGCTTTCTTT.

This clonotype was recorded many times. CDR3 sequence: CASSSSGRVNEQFF. Here the CDR3 DNA reads TGTGCCAGCAGCTCTAGCGGGAGGGTCAATGAGCAGTTCTTC. The chain recombines TRBV7-8 with TRBJ2-1; 12 bases fit TRBD2. CDR1 is SGHVS, CDR2 FQNEAQ, per germline. The CDR3 sequence is 14 residues long. The V segment lost 4 bases and the J segment 6 bases; nucleotides outside the gene matches: 1.

This clonotype has just a few counts. V gene TRBV29-1 combines with J gene TRBJ2-5; D not resolved. Germline CDR1 reads SQVTM; CDR2 reads ANQGSEA. This CDR3 contains 11 residues. Between the trimmed V and J ends, which lost 3 bases and 4 bases, there was a span of 6 bases. CDR3 sequence reads: CSVDARETQYF. The CDR3 nucleotides read TGCAGCGTTGACGCAAGAGAGACCCAGTACTTC.

This clonotype appeared many times. The chain employs TRBV15 and TRBJ2-7, with 9 bases identical to TRBD1. The J segment lost 9 bases and the V segment lost 5 bases, leaving 17 bases of the junction unmatched. Germline lookup yields CDR1 LNHNV and CDR2 YYDKDF (reference sequence). The CDR3 is 16 residues long. CDR3 coding DNA: TGTGCCACCAGCGGGGCTACCGGGACAGGGTATTCAGGGCAGTACTTC. This translates into CATSGATGTGYSGQYF. Full variable domain (remainder filled in from reference TRBV15 and TRBJ2-7): DAMVIQNPRYQVTQFGKPVTLSCSQTLNHNVMYWYQQKSSQAPKLLFHYYDKDFNNEADTPDNFQSRRPNTSFCFLDIRSPGLGDTAMYLCATSGATGTGYSGQYFGPGTRLTVT.

This clonotype has at least ten counts. The rearrangement joins TRBV5-1 to TRBJ1-2, with D unclear. Germline V gives CDR1 SGHRS, CDR2 YFSETQ. V lost 0 bases and J lost 1, with 10 bases in between. The CDR3 loop spans 15 amino acids. DNA of the CDR3: TGCGCCAGCAGCTTGGGGCCCAGAAGTAACTATGGCTACACCTTC. This sequence encodes CASSLGPRSNYGYTF.

The sample holds many counts of this clonotype. The chain carries TRBV20-1 and TRBJ2-1; 14 bases are shared with TRBD2. The CDR3 is made up of 18 amino acids. Germline lookup yields CDR1 DFQATT and CDR2 SNEGSKA (reference sequence). The V and J ends lost 2 bases and 3 bases, in that order; junction bases with no gene match: 9. This CDR3 reads CSARPPGLAGEDYNEQFF. DNA of the CDR3: TGCAGTGCTAGACCCCCGGGACTAGCGGGAGAGGACTACAATGAGCAGTTCTTC.

There are a few counts of this clonotype. The chain is built from TRBV6-1 and TRBJ2-5, with D perhaps given as TRBD1 or TRBD2 (5 bases each). The germline V gene encodes CDR1 MNHNS and CDR2 SASEGT. The length of the CDR3 is 16 residues. With 2 bases removed from V and 2 bases from J, the gap between germline ends came to 15 bases. The CDR3 region has the DNA TGTGCCAGCAGTGAAAGAGCTACGGGGCGTCAAGAGACCCAGTACTTC. Protein sequence: CASSERATGRQETQYF.

This clonotype was seen repeatedly, ten times or more. The chain couples TRBV20-1 to TRBJ1-1; possibly TRBD1 for D (5 bases). This CDR3 has 16 residues. Trimming took off 3 bases at V and 8 bases at J, with 25 bases between the two ends. From germline, CDR1 is DFQATT and CDR2 SNEGSKA (reference sequence). The CDR3 region has the DNA TGCAGTGCTAGGGGGCGTACAGGAGGTGGCTTTGGAGAAGCTTTCTTT. Its translation is CSARGRTGGGFGEAFF.

The chain joins TRBV5-1 to TRBJ2-1; either TRBD1 or TRBD2 may supply D (5 bases each). V lost 4 bases and J lost 5, with 16 bases in between. The CDR3 runs 15 residues. Germline CDR1 is SGHRS and CDR2 is YFSETQ. The CDR3: CASSQDLGTNNEQFF. In nucleotides, the CDR3 is TGCGCCAGCAGCCAAGATTTAGGGACCAACAATGAGCAGTTCTTC.

At least ten counts were recorded for this clonotype. The chain is built from TRBV2 and TRBJ2-7; D may be TRBD1 or TRBD2 (5 bases each). The CDR3 length is 15 residues. CDR1 and CDR2 from the germline V gene are SNHLY and FYNNEI. The ends were cut back, 4 bases at V and 1 base at J, with 14 bases in the middle. The CDR3 loop is CASSVEGRGSYEQYF. As DNA, the CDR3 is TGTGCCAGCAGTGTCGAGGGGCGCGGATCCTACGAGCAGTACTTC.

This clonotype was counted a few times. CDR3 in amino acids: CASISRSGGEKLFF. CDR3 nucleotides: TGTGCCAGTATATCCCGAAGTGGAGGTGAAAAACTGTTTTTT. The rearrangement uses TRBV19 and TRBJ1-4; D remains ambiguous. The CDR3 has 14 amino acids. Germline V CDR1 and CDR2: LNHDA, SQIVND (reference sequence). The germline V and J ends were trimmed by 7 bases and 7 bases, with 16 bases remaining between them.

This clonotype was detected many times. The rearrangement uses TRBV18 and TRBJ2-1; 10 bases fit TRBD2. The germline V gene has CDR1 KGHSH and CDR2 LQKENI. V lost 4 bases to trimming and J lost 8 bases; unmatched junction nucleotides: 5. This CDR3 has 14 amino acids. CDR3 sequence: CASSLAGGGDEQFF. CDR3 coding DNA: TGTGCCAGCTCACTAGCGGGAGGAGGGGATGAGCAGTTCTTC.

This clonotype is a singleton in its sample. The chain joins TRBV9 to TRBJ2-3; no reliable D call. Germline CDR1 reads SGDLS; CDR2 reads YYNGEE. This CDR3 region has 15 residues. The ends were cut back, 6 bases at V and 0 bases at J, with 14 bases in the middle. This chain's CDR3 is CASTLGVLSTDTQYF. The DNA of the CDR3 is TGTGCCAGCACTTTAGGCGTTTTAAGCACAGATACGCAGTATTTT.

At least ten counts were recorded for this clonotype. The J gene is TRBJ2-2, the V gene TRBV28, with unresolved D. This CDR3 comprises 12 residues. The germline V gene has CDR1 MDHEN and CDR2 SYDVKM. V dropped 3 bases and J dropped 7 bases, with 6 bases sitting between them. In nucleotides, the CDR3 is TGTGCCAGCAGTTTTCCTGGCGGGGAGCTGTTTTTT. This sequence encodes CASSFPGGELFF.

This clonotype appeared a few times. The rearrangement links TRBV4-2 to TRBJ2-7, with D maybe TRBD2 (5 bases). V was cut by 0 bases and J by 0 bases, with 15 bases left in between. CDR3 length equals 17 residues. Germline CDR1 and CDR2: LGHNA and YNFKEQ. The chain's CDR3 is CASSQDWRTLASYEQYF. CDR3 DNA: TGTGCCAGCAGCCAAGATTGGCGCACTCTAGCCTCCTACGAGCAGTACTTC.

This clonotype came up a few times. The V and J genes are TRBV12-3 or TRBV12-4 and TRBJ1-2; the D gene is possibly TRBD1 (5 bases). The CDR3 sequence is 14 residues long. V was cut by 2 bases and J by 6 bases, with 13 bases left in between. CDR3 loop: CASSLILRDDGYTF. Here the CDR3 DNA reads TGTGCCAGCAGTTTAATCCTAAGGGACGATGGCTACACCTTC.